This T cell receptor beta chain was retrieved from a study of CXCR3-negative and CXCR3-positive naive CD8 T cells (dated by TCRdb to the late 2010s). About the investigation overall: In total, some 130 million TRB reads were obtained, or roughly 1.5 +/- 0.3 million reads per library. The diversity and physicochemical repertoire analyses included 11 donors pooled from two independent experiments. The TRBV-TRBJ cluster analysis covered naive subsets from 5 donors and memory cells from 3 donors.

For each CD8+ T cell subset, flow sorting was done in triplicate, and about 300,000 cells per subset went directly into RLT lysis buffer. To exclude memory contaminants, naive CD8+ T cells were stringently defined as CD45RO-CCR7+CD27+CD95-. Peripheral blood mononuclear cells were isolated from buffy coats by standard density gradient centrifugation. Naive CXCR3-negative and CXCR3-positive CD8+ T cells were flow-sorted on a FACSAria III. An RNeasy Mini Kit was used to extract total RNA from the sorted cells. A note on this clonotype: Its antigen target is currently unknown.

The investigation overall reported the following: TRB CDR3s from CXCR3-positive naive cells showed higher hydrophobicity (lower Kidera factor 4), lower energy, and higher strength and volume indices than CXCR3-negative naive cells. TRBV-TRBJ usage was similar between naive CXCR3-negative and CXCR3-positive cells from the same donor, while memory cells showed distinct patterns. CXCR3 expression partially decreased after cryopreservation, so most assays used freshly isolated PBMCs. Because surface CD5, which is linked to self-reactivity in mice, was comparable between the naive subsets, TCR interaction strength was also inferred from TRB CDR3 physicochemical properties. Both naive subsets had comparably high repertoire diversity, while memory CD8+ T cells had much lower repertoire diversity.

CDR1 MNHEY and CDR2 SMNVEV are derived from the germline V gene (reference sequence). The CDR3 covers 16 residues, taking in both the cysteine and the phenylalanine. Only the protein sequence is given. The sequencer was a NextSeq 550. The Human TCR Profiling Kit (MiLaboratory) was used to prepare UMI-labeled 5' RACE TRB cDNA libraries. The full amount of extracted RNA was used for cDNA synthesis, and the full amount of resulting cDNA was used for PCR amplification. Libraries were prepared in parallel with an identical number of PCR cycles. The study's own analysis went as follows. With a requirement of at least two reads per UMI, MIGEC and MiXCR extracted about 50,000 +/- 10,000 unique UMI-labeled TRB cDNA molecules per library. Each library averaged 40,000 +/- 10,000 functional in-frame TRB CDR3 nucleotide clonotypes without stop codons. After downsampling to 5000 UMI-labeled TRB molecules per sample, diversity metrics such as normalized Shannon-Wiener and Chao1 were calculated in VDJtools. VDJtools computed clonotype-size-weighted physicochemical properties of the central five CDR3 residues: interaction energy, strength, volume and Kidera factor 4. TCRdb reprocessed the raw reads; every CDR3 protein sequence is a single record, and DNA is not supplied. These V and J calls are TCRdb output, not the study's own analysis. The sample's table lists a count of some 45,000 distinct CDR3 sequences. The biggest ten clones account for around 1.4% of the sample.

The origin of this receptor is a human donor in good health. Some clones in this sample may be carry-over from other donors' samples. The V and J segments used are TRBV27 and TRBJ1-6; TCRdb names TRBD1, which stays unverified in the absence of DNA. Sequencing was carried out using naive CXCR3- CD8+ T cells from blood. In light of the paper, this sample's cell subset or site label describes: CD45RO-CCR7+CD27+CD95- naive CD8+ T cells lacking CXCR3 (TNR3-). The CDR3 protein is CASTTGTGGPRSPLHF.